This TCR beta chain stems from a study of Graves' ophthalmopathy and Graves' hyperthyroidism. Regarding the study as a whole: The authors also found most expanded thyroid clonotypes above 0.001 frequency in blood.

Germline CDR1 reads ENHRY; CDR2 reads SYGVKD. V was shortened by 10 bases and J by 10 bases, with 17 bases between the two germline ends. This CDR3 region has 13 residues. From RNA, the CDR3 regions of TCR beta chains were amplified and sequenced. First-round RT-PCR relied on HTBI primers, and a second-round multiplex PCR came next. TCRdb processed the multiplex PCR reads anew with MiXCR; each CDR3 protein has one entry. This repertoire shows over a million distinct CDR3 sequences, about two fifths found once; its top ten account for more than 9.5%. Included hyperthyroidism patients were aged 18 to 65 and newly diagnosed (under 2 months' duration). Other autoimmune diseases, uncontrolled infections, pregnancy or lactation led to the exclusion of patients. In this sample, this clonotype turned up once. What it binds is unknown. This may stem from a read error, because a much larger clone lies one nucleotide away.

Specimen: peripheral blood or thyroid tissue (not recorded which). The receptor was isolated from an adult man with Graves' hyperthyroidism. This chain connects TRBV10-3 to TRBJ1-6; TRBD1 is a possible D gene (5 bases). CDR3 sequence (DNA): TGTGCCAGCGCGGCCAGGGCCACCTCACCCCTCCACTTT. It specifies CASAARATSPLHF.